One T cell receptor (beta chain) is described in this entry. What this receptor recognizes is not known. No much larger clone is present one base from it, and per-base qualities are unavailable. This sample stems from a study of Ad26.COV2.S vaccination and SARS-CoV-2 variants (dated by TCRdb to about 2021). Regarding the study in general: Vaccine-arm donors were drawn from COV1001, a multicentre, randomized, double-blind, placebo-controlled phase I-IIa trial of Ad26.COV2.S in healthy adults. Ad26.COV2.S was given intramuscularly at 5x10^10 or 1x10^11 viral particles, as a single shot or as two shots 56 days apart. The specificity and breadth of SARS-CoV-2-reactive T cell receptors after Ad26.COV2.S vaccination were assessed by TCRbeta repertoire sequencing. A total of 32 samples were included in the TCR-sequenced set, comprising around 20 Ad26.COV2.S vaccine recipients, 5 placebo recipients and 8 SARS-CoV-2 convalescent individuals. Participants in the trial were split at random into five groups of five each, receiving low-dose or high-dose Ad26.COV2.S once or twice, or else placebo on both occasions. Investigators remained blinded to trial group allocation during experiments and outcome assessment. General conclusions and limits of the study: According to the authors, total T cell responses may have been underestimated by the TCR breadth and depth analyses. Substantial breadth of spike-specific CD8+ and CD4+ T cell responses was reported after vaccination. The study lacked the statistical power to compare responses across vaccine doses or regimens. Comparable non-spike TCR breadth was observed between vaccine and placebo recipients, consistent with only spike being contained in the vaccine. Ad26.COV2.S recipients had higher spike-specific TCR breadth than placebo recipients (P = 0.0014).

Reading from cysteine to phenylalanine, the CDR3 counts 16 amino acids. The CDR3 DNA has 48 bases and is translated from base 1. The germline V and J ends show losses of 4 bases and 5 bases respectively, and no gene match explains 7 bases of the junction. CDR1 and CDR2 are drawn from the germline V gene: MDHEN, SYDVKM. The immunoSEQ Assay was used to sequence TCRbeta CDR3 regions. After extraction, genomic DNA underwent amplification by bias-controlled multiplex PCR, followed by high-throughput sequencing. Per the original workflow: Collapsing and filtering of sequences were performed to quantify the absolute abundance of each unique TCRbeta CDR3 region. T cell fraction was estimated by normalizing TCRbeta template counts to usable DNA, with usable DNA measured through amplification of reference genes found in all nucleated cells. Repertoire TCRs were annotated as SARS-CoV-2-specific when V gene, CDR3 amino acid sequence and J gene were exactly matched to a known reactive TCR set. The reference SARS-CoV-2 TCR set came from MIRA and was filtered for enrichment in COVID-19-positive ImmuneCODE repertoires, removing public or cross-reactive TCRs. Using the MIRA antigens, annotated TCRs were further analysed by specific ORF or by position within an ORF. Depth was the summed frequency of annotated unique rearrangements, while breadth was defined as annotated unique rearrangements over total unique productive rearrangements. Two-sided Wilcoxon rank-sum tests were applied when comparing TCR breadth between groups. TCRdb provides this immuneACCESS table in a form limited to in-frame rearrangements. Some clones are lacking; in checked studies, under half of them reflect an unresolved V gene, and why the rest are absent is not known. That table gives V, J and clone size, and the DNA gave D and trimming. This sample has about 240,000 clones in its table, and approximately 88% of those were observed once. The leading ten clones occupy about 10% of the sample.

The treatment or condition label of this sample denotes: some 20 received Ad26.COV2.S at low or high dose, single or two shots; a few received placebo; per-sample allocation not given. For vaccine and placebo recipients, repertoires were sequenced using samples collected on day 63 after the first injection. Between 29 July and 7 August 2020, Cohort 1b enrolled 20 to 30 adults aged 18-55 years at one site in Boston, USA. As a vaccine, Ad26.COV2.S was a replication-incompetent adenovirus type 26 vector that expressed a prefusion-stabilized SARS-CoV-2 spike protein derived from the original Wuhan strain.

This clonotype was obtained from a person between 18 and 60 years old who received the Ad26.COV2.S COVID-19 vaccine or a placebo. Source: peripheral blood, taken in a trial of Ad26.COV2.S vaccine versus placebo. Rearrangement joined TRBV28 to TRBJ2-3, and 12 junctional nucleotides match TRBD2. The DNA sequence is given as TGTGCCAGCAGTTACCCGCTAGCGGGAGGGCAAGATACGCAGTATTTT. It encodes CASSYPLAGGQDTQYF.